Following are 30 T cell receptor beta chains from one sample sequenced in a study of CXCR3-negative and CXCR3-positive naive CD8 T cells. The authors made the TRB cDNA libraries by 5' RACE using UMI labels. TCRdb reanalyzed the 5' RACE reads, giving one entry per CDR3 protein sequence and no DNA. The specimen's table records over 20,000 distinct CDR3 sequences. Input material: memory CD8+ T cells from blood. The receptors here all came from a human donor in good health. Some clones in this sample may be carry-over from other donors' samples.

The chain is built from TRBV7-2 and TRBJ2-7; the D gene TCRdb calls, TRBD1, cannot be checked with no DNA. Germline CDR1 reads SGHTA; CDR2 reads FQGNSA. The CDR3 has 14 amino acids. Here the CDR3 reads CASSPGGGTYEQYF.

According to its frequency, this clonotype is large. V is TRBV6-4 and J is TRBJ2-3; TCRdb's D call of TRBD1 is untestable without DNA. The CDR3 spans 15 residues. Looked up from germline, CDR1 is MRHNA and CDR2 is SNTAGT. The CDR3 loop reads CASSDDSGATDTQYF.

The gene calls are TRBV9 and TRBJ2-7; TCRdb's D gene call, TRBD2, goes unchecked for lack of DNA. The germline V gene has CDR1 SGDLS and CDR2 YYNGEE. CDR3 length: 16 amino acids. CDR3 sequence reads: CASSVGLAGPLDEQYF.

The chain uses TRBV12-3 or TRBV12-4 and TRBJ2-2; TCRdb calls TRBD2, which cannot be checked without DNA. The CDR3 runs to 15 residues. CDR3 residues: CASSLAGIVAGELFF.

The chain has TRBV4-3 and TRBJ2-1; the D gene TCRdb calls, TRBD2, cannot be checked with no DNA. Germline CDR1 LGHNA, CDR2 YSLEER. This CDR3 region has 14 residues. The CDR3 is CASSRTSGVDEQFF.

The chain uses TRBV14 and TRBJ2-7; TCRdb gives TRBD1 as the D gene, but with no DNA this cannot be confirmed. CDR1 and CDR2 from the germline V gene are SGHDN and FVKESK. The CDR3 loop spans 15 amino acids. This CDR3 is CASSQETGGAYEQYF.

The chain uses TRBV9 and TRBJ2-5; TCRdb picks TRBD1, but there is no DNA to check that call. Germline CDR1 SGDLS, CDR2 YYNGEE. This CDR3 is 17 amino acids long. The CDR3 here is CASSAYGGQGAVETQYF.

The CDR3 spells CASSFPLAGAGGHEQYF. This rearrangement joins TRBV11-1 to TRBJ2-7; TCRdb proposes TRBD2, but this gene call is untestable without DNA. There are 17 residues in the CDR3. The germline CDR1 and CDR2 sequences are SGHAT and FQDESV (reference sequence).

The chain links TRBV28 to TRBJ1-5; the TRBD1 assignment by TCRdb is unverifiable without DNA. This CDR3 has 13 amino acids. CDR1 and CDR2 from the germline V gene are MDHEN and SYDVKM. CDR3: CASSSQGAQPQHF.

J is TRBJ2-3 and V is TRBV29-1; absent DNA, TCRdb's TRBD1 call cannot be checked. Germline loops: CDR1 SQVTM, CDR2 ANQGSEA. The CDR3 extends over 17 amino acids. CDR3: CSVEEVRDNSRTDTQYF.

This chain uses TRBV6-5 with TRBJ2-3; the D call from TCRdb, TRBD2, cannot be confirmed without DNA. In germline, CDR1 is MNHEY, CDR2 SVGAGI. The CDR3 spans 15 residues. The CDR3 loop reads CASSPLPSGTDTQYF.

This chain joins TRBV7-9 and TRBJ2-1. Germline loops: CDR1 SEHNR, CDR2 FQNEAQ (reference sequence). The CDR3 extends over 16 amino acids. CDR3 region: CASSLGGGGAYNEQFF.

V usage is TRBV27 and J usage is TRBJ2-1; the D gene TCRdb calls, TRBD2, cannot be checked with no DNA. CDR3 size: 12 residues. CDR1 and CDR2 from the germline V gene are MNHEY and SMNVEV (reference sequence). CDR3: CASSLGLAEQFF.

CDR3 amino acids: CASSLGNPGSTAYEQYF. The chain combines TRBV7-9 with TRBJ2-7; TCRdb selects TRBD1, and the lack of DNA leaves this call unchecked. The CDR3 contains 17 residues. The germline V gene has CDR1 SEHNR and CDR2 FQNEAQ (reference sequence).

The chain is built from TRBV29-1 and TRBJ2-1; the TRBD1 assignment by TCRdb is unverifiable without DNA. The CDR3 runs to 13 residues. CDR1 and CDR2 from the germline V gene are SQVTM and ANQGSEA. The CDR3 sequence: CSLRDGDYNEQFF.

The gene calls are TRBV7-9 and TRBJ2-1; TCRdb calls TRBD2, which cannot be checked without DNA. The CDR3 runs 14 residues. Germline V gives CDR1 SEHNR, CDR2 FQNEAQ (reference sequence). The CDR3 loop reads CASSLVSRAYEQYF.

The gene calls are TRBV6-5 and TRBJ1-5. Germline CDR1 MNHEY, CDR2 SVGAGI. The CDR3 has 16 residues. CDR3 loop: CASSYSGSDSNQPQHF.

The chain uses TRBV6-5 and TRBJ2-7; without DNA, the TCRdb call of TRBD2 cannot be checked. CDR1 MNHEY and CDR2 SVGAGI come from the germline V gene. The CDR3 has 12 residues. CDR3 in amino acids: CASSGTNFEQYF.

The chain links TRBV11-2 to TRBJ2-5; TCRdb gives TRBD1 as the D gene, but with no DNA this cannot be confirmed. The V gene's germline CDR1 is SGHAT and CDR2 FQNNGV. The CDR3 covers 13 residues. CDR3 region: CASSLGQAWTQYF.

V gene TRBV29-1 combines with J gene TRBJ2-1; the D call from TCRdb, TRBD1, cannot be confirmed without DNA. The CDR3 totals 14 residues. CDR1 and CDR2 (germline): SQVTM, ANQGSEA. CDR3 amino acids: CSVDMQGIKNEQFF.

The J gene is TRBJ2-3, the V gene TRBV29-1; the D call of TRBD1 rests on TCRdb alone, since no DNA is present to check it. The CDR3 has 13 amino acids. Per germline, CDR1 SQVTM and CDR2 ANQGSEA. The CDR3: CSAPTGAPDTQYF.

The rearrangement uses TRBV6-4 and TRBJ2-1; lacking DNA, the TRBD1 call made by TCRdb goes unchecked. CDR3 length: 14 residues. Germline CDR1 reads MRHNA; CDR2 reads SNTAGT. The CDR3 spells CASSDGGPGNEQFF.

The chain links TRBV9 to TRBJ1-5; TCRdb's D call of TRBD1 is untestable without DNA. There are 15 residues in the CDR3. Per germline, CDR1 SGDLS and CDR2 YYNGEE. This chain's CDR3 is CASSPQGNSNQPQHF.

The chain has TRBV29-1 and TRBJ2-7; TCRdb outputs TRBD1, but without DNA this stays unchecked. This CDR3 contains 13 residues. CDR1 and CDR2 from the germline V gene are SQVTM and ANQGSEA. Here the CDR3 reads CSVRQANSYEQYF.

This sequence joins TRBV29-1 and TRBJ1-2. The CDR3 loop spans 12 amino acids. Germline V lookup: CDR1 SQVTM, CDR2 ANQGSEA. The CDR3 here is CSVDDRPYGYTF.

CDR3: CASSESTGIVNEQYF. The chain couples TRBV4-2 to TRBJ2-7; the TCRdb call, TRBD1, lacks DNA for checking. Per germline, CDR1 LGHNA and CDR2 YNFKEQ. This CDR3 spans 15 amino acids.

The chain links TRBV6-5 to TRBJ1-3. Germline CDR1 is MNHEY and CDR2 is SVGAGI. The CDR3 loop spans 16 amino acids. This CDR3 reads CASSYGVGHSGNTIYF.

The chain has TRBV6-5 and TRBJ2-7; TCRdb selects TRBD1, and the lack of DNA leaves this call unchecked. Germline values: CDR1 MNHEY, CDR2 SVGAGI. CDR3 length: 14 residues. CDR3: CASSYVQGYYEQYF.

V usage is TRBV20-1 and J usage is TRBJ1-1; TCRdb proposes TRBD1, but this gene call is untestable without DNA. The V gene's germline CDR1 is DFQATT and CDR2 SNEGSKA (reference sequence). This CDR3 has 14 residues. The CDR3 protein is CSARGLTENTEAFF.

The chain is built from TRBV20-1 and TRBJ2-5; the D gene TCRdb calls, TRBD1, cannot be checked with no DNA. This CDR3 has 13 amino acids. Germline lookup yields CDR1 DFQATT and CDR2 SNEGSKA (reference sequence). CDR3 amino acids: CSARVAGEETQYF.